These T cell receptor beta chains were read from a single sample in a study of control samples from healthy donors and cancer patients. Assay: immunoSEQ multiplex PCR; the TCRdb copy retains only in-frame clones and omits some. Of about 160,000 clones listed, around 95% are singletons. The sample consisted of blood. The source of these receptors is a woman in her thirties or forties in good health. Both conserved end residues are part of each CDR3. A D gene is named only where the DNA matches it firmly. The size of a clone is reported for some rows only, either as once, few or many, or as a class for expanded clones.

>NA|TRBV30|TRBJ1-5|TRBD1
CAWSGGTASQPQHF
>NA|TRBV10-3|TRBJ1-2|NA
CAISESEGGYTF
>NA|TRBV9|TRBJ1-2|NA
CASSVGQSRYGYTF
>NA|TRBV20-1|TRBJ2-3|TRBD1
CSASQGADTQYF
>NA|TRBV11-1|TRBJ2-5|NA
CASSLDGTRETQYF
>once|TRBV7-9|TRBJ2-2|TRBD2
CASRPGLAGALLNTGELFF
>NA|TRBV3-1/TRBV3-2|TRBJ1-4|NA
CASSHRVNEKLFF
>NA|TRBV11-2|TRBJ1-6|NA
CASSFKVNNSPLHF
>once|TRBV5-1|TRBJ2-1|NA
CASSLVGRSENEQFF
>NA|TRBV4-1|TRBJ2-7|NA
CASSQATGREQYF
>NA|TRBV4-2|TRBJ1-1|NA
CASSQSSGDLTEAFF
>NA|TRBV11-2|TRBJ2-1|NA
CASSLGVWRFF
>NA|TRBV6-5|TRBJ1-1|TRBD1
CASATGGWTEAFF
>NA|TRBV15|TRBJ2-3|NA
CATSRGGDGADTQYF
>NA|TRBV6-6|TRBJ1-2|TRBD1
CASREQGADGYTF
>NA|TRBV4-1|TRBJ1-1|NA
CASSPPDRTTEAFF
>few|TRBV25-1|TRBJ2-2|TRBD1
CASSGPGQGSTGELFF
>NA|TRBV19|TRBJ1-2|TRBD1
CASSRSGTGYGYTF
>NA|TRBV10-2|TRBJ2-1|TRBD2
CASSLIAGAGYNEQFF
>NA|TRBV14|TRBJ1-6|NA
CASSLPSATLHF
>NA|TRBV11-2|TRBJ1-2|TRBD1
CASSTTGGNYGYTF
>NA|TRBV27|TRBJ1-2|TRBD1
CASSLDRVNGYTF
>NA|TRBV7-2|TRBJ2-3|NA
CASSLYRASTDTQYF
>NA|TRBV20-1|TRBJ1-3|NA
CSARDRNTIYF
>NA|TRBV6-5|TRBJ1-2|TRBD1
CASSYSTGGGGYTF
>NA|TRBV18|TRBJ1-2|NA
CASSPTPEPNYGYTF